The rows below give T cell receptor beta chains drawn from one sample of a study of neoadjuvant anti-PD-1 for oral cavity cancer. Sequencing was performed with immunoSEQ multiplex PCR; in TCRdb, only in-frame clones are kept and a portion is missing. This sample has fewer than 15,000 clones, with roughly 67% found just once. The sample here was PBMCs, taken before nivolumab (anti-PD-1) treatment. All receptors come from a person aged 35-79 years with oral cavity squamous cell carcinoma. The CDR3 runs from the conserved cysteine through the conserved F or W. D genes are given only for firm matches. Clone size is stated in some rows and not others, as once, few, many or a class when expanded.

>NA|TRBJ2-3|NA|TRBV29-1
TGCAGCGTTGAACGAGGGGAAAATACGCAGTATTTT
CSVERGENTQYF
>NA|TRBJ2-7|NA|TRBV27
TGTGCCAGCAGTTTATCTCGTGGGAACGAGCAGTACTTC
CASSLSRGNEQYF
>NA|TRBJ1-5|few|TRBV2
TGTGCCAGCAGTGGACGGGACAAACCCCAGCATTTT
CASSGRDKPQHF
>NA|TRBJ1-2|few|TRBV5-5
TGTGCCAGCAGCCGGACAGTTTATGGCTACACCTTC
CASSRTVYGYTF
>TRBD1|TRBJ2-2|NA|TRBV28
TGTGCCAGCAGTTACCCGGGACAGGGGACCGGGGAGCTGTTTTTT
CASSYPGQGTGELFF
>TRBD2|TRBJ2-3|few|TRBV19
TGTGCCAGTAGTTTTATAGCGGGGGTAGTCACAGATACGCAGTATTTT
CASSFIAGVVTDTQYF
>NA|TRBJ1-3|NA|TRBV6-4
TGTGCCAGCAGTGAACAGTCCTCGGGGGGAAACACCATATATTTT
CASSEQSSGGNTIYF
>NA|TRBJ2-3|few|TRBV10-1
TGCGCCAGCAGTGACTGGAGCGGCCCCTACACAGATACGCAGTATTTT
CASSDWSGPYTDTQYF
>TRBD1|TRBJ1-1|NA|TRBV6-6
TGTGCCAGCCTAACCCCCGGGACAGGGAGGACTGAAGCTTTCTTT
CASLTPGTGRTEAFF
>NA|TRBJ1-5|NA|TRBV18
TGTGCCAGCTCACCATATGTGAGCAATCAGCCCCAGCATTTT
CASSPYVSNQPQHF
>NA|TRBJ2-7|few|TRBV9
TGTGCCAGCAGCGTAAACGGGGTAGGCGAGCAGTACTTC
CASSVNGVGEQYF
>TRBD1|TRBJ2-3|NA|TRBV19
TGTGCCAGTAGTTCAAGACAGGGAGTAGCCACAGATACGCAGTATTTT
CASSSRQGVATDTQYF
>TRBD1|TRBJ1-5|NA|TRBV27
TGTGCCAGCAGTCCAAGGGCAGGGGGAGCGGTCAATCAGCCCCAGCATTTT
CASSPRAGGAVNQPQHF
>NA|TRBJ1-3|NA|TRBV19
TGTGCCAGTAGGCTATCAAGCTCTGCCGGAAACACCATATATTTT
CASRLSSSAGNTIYF
>NA|TRBJ1-3|NA|TRBV5-1
TGCGCCAGCAGCTTGGGGCAGACGAGCTCTGGAAACACCATATATTTT
CASSLGQTSSGNTIYF
>TRBD1|TRBJ1-1|once|TRBV19
TGTGCCAGTAGTATGGGACAGGGCACTGAAGCTTTCTTT
CASSMGQGTEAFF
>NA|TRBJ1-2|few|TRBV7-2
TGTGCCAGCAGCTCCAGGGGAGGGGAGGTCGGCTACACCTTC
CASSSRGGEVGYTF
>TRBD1|TRBJ2-3|NA|TRBV7-8
TGTGCCAGCAGCGGCCCGGGGAGGACAGGGATAGGAGATACGCAGTATTTT
CASSGPGRTGIGDTQYF
>NA|TRBJ1-3|NA|TRBV6-5
TGTGCCAGCACCCAGGGTTCTGGAAACACCATATATTTT
CASTQGSGNTIYF
>NA|TRBJ2-1|NA|TRBV21-1
TGTGCCAGCAGCAAGAGGGTAGCGGGAACTTACAATGAGCAGTTCTTC
CASSKRVAGTYNEQFF
>NA|TRBJ2-1|NA|TRBV19
TGTGCCTCTCAGGACACCTTCCATGAGCAGTTCTTC
CASQDTFHEQFF
>TRBD1|TRBJ1-2|NA|TRBV6-5
TGTGCCAGCAGCTACGGACAGGGGATAGGAGGCTACACCTTC
CASSYGQGIGGYTF
>NA|TRBJ1-1|NA|TRBV18
TGTGCCAGCTCACCTAACGTAATGAACACTGAAGCTTTCTTT
CASSPNVMNTEAFF
>TRBD2|TRBJ2-1|NA|TRBV9
TGTGCCAGCAGCGCTAGCGGAACCCGGAACAATGAGCAGTTCTTC
CASSASGTRNNEQFF
>NA|TRBJ2-1|once|TRBV5-1
TGCGCCAGCAGCTTGAGACTCAACGAGCGAGATGAGCAGTTCTTC
CASSLRLNERDEQFF
>NA|TRBJ2-5|NA|TRBV5-6
TGTGCCAGCAGCTCAGGTGGGGGAGAGACCCAGTACTTC
CASSSGGGETQYF
>TRBD2|TRBJ2-1|NA|TRBV28
TGTGCCAGCAGGGTGGCTAGCGGGCACAATGAGCAGTTCTTC
CASRVASGHNEQFF
>TRBD1|TRBJ1-1|NA|TRBV7-9
TGTGCCAGCAGCTTCACAGGGGGCAACACTGAAGCTTTCTTT
CASSFTGGNTEAFF
>NA|TRBJ1-5|NA|TRBV6-1
TGTGCCAGCTCTACCGTGCCGTGGTTGGAGCCCCAGCATTTT
CASSTVPWLEPQHF
>NA|TRBJ2-7|few|TRBV4-2
TGTGCCAGCAGCCAAGTTCGGCAGGTGGCCTACGAGCAGTACTTC
CASSQVRQVAYEQYF
>NA|TRBJ2-3|NA|TRBV11-2
TGTGCCAGCAGCTTAAGGCGGAGTCGGACAGATACGCAGTATTTT
CASSLRRSRTDTQYF
>TRBD2|TRBJ2-7|NA|TRBV29-1
TGCAGCGTTGAGCCGACTAGCGGGAGGCCCAACGAGCAGTACTTC
CSVEPTSGRPNEQYF
>NA|TRBJ2-2|few|TRBV11-2
TGTGCCAGCAGCTTAACCGGGAGTACCGGGGAGCTGTTTTTT
CASSLTGSTGELFF